The present TCR beta chain was sequenced within a study of monozygotic twins with inflammatory bowel disease. This CDR3 spans 15 amino acids. CDR1 and CDR2 from the germline V gene are MDHEN and SYDVKM. The study subjected TCRalpha and TCRbeta cDNA to two nested PCRs of approximately 16 and 10 cycles. From the 5' RACE reads, TCRdb lists one entry per CDR3 protein and no DNA. Found here are some 200,000 distinct CDR3 sequences; the top ten clones hold roughly 7.7%. V usage is TRBV28 and J usage is TRBJ1-1; TCRdb gives TRBD1 as the D gene, but with no DNA this cannot be confirmed. Material for sequencing was blood. This receptor was obtained from a human donor with ulcerative colitis or Crohn's disease, or a healthy co-twin of an affected twin (not recorded which). The CDR3 sequence: CASPRSPGLDTEAFF.